Sequencing of this TCR beta chain was carried out in a study of early T cells in non-severe SARS-CoV-2 infection (TCRdb year 2021). Context from the whole study: Bulk RNA from unsorted whole blood was used for TCR sequencing, so alpha and beta chains could not be paired.

Findings and caveats that apply to the study as a whole: VDJdb matching was skewed toward anti-spike CD8 responses, so virus-specific expansions were likely underestimated and private and CD4 specificities were missed.

The study was a case-control design nested within a healthcare worker cohort in London, UK, with weekly nasopharyngeal swab PCR tests and blood sampling. Healthcare workers were recruited between 23 and 31 March 2020, during the week of the UK lockdown, and were followed weekly for up to roughly 16 weeks. The germline V gene encodes CDR1 DFQATT and CDR2 SNEGSKA (reference sequence). The CDR3 spans 13 residues, from the cysteine through the phenylalanine. Only the CDR3 DNA is retained, 39 bases long and in frame from the first base. Trimming takes 5 bases from V and 0 bases from J, and the germline ends sit 10 bases apart. Turning to this clonotype: It lacks a known antigen. No much larger clone exists at a distance of one base, and base qualities are not known.

Library method: 5' RACE. Instrument used: NextSeq 500. Unique molecular identifiers were attached to individual cDNA molecules in the TCR library protocol so that sequencing error and PCR bias could be corrected. TCR alpha and beta chains were both sequenced, and the abundances of alpha and beta sequences in each sample were closely correlated with each other. The paper's processing steps were these. Decombinator V4 was used to perform V gene, J gene and CDR3 annotation of TCR sequences. TCRs were defined as expanded if a significant change between any two time points was detected under a Poisson model with p below 0.0001. TCR abundances were normalised to the total number of TCRs sequenced per sample and expressed as counts per million. MAIT TCRs were defined by TRAV1-2 paired with TRAJ12, TRAJ20 or TRAJ33, and iNKT TCRs by TRAV10 paired with TRAJ18. VDJdb, accessed 1 November 2021, was searched for CMV, EBV and SARS-CoV-2 annotated TCRs, with TCRs annotated for multiple antigens excluded. The raw public data were reprocessed by TCRdb itself: fastp quality trimming at Q25, MiXCR clonotype calling, in-frame beta chains only. Identical CDR3 proteins give one entry, which carries the most common genes and DNA. These V and J calls originate from TCRdb's pipeline instead of the authors' own analysis. The sample table records just under 60,000 distinct CDR3 sequences; approximately 8% of these occur just once. Of the sample, approximately 3.1% is held by the ten largest clones.

The chain was built from TRBV20-1 and TRBJ1-1, with the D segment identity uncertain. This clonotype originated in an adult who was a healthcare worker with PCR-confirmed SARS-CoV-2 infection or an uninfected control (not recorded which). Sequencing was done on a sample of whole blood. The encoded CDR3 is CSAPRRMNTEAFF. The DNA is as follows: TGCAGTGCTCCACGAAGAATGAACACTGAAGCTTTCTTT.